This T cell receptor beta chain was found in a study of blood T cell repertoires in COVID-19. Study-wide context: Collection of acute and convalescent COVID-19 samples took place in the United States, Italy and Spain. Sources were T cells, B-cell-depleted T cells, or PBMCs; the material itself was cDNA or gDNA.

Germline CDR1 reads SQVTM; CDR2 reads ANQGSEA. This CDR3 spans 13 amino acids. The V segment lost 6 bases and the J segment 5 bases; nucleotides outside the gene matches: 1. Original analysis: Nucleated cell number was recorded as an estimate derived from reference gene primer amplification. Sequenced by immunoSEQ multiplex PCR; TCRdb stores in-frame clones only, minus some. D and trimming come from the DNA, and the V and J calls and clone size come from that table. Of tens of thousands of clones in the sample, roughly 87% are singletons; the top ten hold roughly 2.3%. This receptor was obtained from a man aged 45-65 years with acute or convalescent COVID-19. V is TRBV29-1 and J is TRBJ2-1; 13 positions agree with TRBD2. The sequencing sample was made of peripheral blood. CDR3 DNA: TGCAGCGTGGGGACTAGCGGGAACAATGAGCAGTTCTTC. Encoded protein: CSVGTSGNNEQFF.